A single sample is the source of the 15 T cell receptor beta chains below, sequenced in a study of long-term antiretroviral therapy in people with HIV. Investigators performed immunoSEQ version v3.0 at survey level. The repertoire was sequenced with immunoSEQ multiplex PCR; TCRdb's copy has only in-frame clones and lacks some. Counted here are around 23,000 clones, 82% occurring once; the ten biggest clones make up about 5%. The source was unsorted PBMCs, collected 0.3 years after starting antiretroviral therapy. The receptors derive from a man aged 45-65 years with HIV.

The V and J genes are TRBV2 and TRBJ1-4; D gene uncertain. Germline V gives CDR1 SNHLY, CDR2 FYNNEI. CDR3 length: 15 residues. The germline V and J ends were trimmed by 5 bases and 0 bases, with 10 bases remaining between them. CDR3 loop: CASSLDSATNEKLFF. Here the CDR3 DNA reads TGTGCCAGCAGTCTTGATTCCGCAACTAATGAAAAACTGTTTTTT. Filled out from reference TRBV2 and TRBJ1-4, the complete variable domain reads EPEVTQTPSHQVTQMGQEVILRCVPISNHLYFYWYRQILGQKVEFLVSFYNNEISEKSEIFDDQFSVERPDGSNFTLKIRSTKLEDSAMYFCASSLDSATNEKLFFGSGTQLSVL.

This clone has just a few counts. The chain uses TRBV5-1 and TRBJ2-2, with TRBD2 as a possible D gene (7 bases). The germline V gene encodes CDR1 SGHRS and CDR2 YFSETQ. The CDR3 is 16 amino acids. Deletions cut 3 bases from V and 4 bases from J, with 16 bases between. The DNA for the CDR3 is TGCGCCAGCAGCTCGGGGGGCCTACTGGGCACCGGGGAGCTGTTTTTT. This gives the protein CASSSGGLLGTGELFF.

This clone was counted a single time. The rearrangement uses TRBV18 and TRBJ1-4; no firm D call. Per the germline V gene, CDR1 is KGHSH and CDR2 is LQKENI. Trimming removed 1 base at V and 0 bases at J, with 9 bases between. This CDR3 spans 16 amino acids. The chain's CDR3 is CASSPRTVATNEKLFF. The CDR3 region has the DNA TGTGCCAGCTCACCACGGACGGTAGCAACTAATGAAAAACTGTTTTTT.

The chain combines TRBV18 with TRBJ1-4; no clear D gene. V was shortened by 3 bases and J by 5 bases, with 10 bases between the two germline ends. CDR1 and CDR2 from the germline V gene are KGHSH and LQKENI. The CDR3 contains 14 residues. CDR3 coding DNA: TGTGCCAGCTCACCGGCCACAAAGAATGAAAAACTGTTTTTT. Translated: CASSPATKNEKLFF.

The CDR3 nucleotides are TGTGCCATCAGTGAGTCGACTAGCGGGGAACACAATGAGCAGTTCTTC. Its translation is CAISESTSGEHNEQFF. The chain combines TRBV10-3 with TRBJ2-1; 11 bases map to TRBD2. The ends lost 0 bases at V and 5 bases at J; junction bases unmatched: 3. CDR3 size: 16 residues. Looked up from germline, CDR1 is ENHRY and CDR2 is SYGVKD.

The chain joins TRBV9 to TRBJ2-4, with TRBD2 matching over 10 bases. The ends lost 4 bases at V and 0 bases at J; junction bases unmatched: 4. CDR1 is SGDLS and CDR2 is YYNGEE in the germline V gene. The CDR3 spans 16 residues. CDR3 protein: CASSSRLAGAKNIQYF. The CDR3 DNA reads TGTGCCAGCAGCTCCAGACTAGCGGGAGCCAAAAACATTCAGTACTTC.

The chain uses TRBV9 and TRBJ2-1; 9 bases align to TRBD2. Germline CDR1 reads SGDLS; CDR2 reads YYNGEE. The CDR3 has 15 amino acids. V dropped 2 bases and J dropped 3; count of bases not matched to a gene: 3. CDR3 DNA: TGTGCCAGCAGCGTTCTAGCGGGGAGCTACAATGAGCAGTTCTTC. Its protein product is CASSVLAGSYNEQFF.

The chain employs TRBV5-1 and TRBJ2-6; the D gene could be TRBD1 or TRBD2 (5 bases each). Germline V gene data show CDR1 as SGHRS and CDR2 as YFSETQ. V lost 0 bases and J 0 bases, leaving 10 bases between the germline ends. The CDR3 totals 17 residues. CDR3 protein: CASSLVGRNSGANVLTF. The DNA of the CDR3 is TGCGCCAGCAGCTTGGTGGGACGGAACTCTGGGGCCAACGTCCTGACTTTC.

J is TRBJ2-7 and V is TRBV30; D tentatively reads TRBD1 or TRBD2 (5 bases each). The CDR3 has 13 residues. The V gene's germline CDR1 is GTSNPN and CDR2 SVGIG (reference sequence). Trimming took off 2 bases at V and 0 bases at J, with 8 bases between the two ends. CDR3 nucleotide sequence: TGTGCCTGGAGTTCAGGGAGCTCCTACGAGCAGTACTTC. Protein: CAWSSGSSYEQYF.

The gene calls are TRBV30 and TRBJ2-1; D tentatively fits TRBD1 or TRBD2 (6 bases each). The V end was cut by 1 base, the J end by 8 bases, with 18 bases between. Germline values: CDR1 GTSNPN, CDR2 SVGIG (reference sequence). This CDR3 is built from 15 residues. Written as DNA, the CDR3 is TGTGCCTGGAGTGAAGGGGGGATAGTATCCGATGAGCAGTTCTTC. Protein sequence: CAWSEGGIVSDEQFF. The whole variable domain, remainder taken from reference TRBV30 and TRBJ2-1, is SQTIHQWPATLVQPVGSPLSLECTVEGTSNPNLYWYRQAAGRGLQLLFYSVGIGQISSEVPQNLSASRPQDRQFILSSKKLLLSDSGFYLCAWSEGGIVSDEQFFGPGTRLTVL.

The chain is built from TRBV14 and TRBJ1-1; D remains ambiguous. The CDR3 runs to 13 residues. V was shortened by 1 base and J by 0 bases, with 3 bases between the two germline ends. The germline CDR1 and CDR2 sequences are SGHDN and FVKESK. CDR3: CASSQALNTEAFF. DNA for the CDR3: TGTGCCAGCAGCCAAGCCTTGAACACTGAAGCTTTCTTT.

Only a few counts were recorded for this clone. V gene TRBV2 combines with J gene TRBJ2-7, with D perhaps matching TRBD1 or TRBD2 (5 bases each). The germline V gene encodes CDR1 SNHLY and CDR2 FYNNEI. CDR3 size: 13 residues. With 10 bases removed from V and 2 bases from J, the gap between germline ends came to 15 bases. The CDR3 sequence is CATLGEGPYEQYF. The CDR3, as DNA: TGTGCCACCCTGGGCGAGGGACCCTACGAGCAGTACTTC.

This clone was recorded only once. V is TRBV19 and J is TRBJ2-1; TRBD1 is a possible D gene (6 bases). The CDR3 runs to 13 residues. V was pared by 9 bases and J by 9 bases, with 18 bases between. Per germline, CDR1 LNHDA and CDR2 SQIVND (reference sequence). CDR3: CASKRQAQGEQFF. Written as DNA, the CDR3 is TGTGCCAGCAAGCGACAGGCTCAGGGTGAGCAGTTCTTC.

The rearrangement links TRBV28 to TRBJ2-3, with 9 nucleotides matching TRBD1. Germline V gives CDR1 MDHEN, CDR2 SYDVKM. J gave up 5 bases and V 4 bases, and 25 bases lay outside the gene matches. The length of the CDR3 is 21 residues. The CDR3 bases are TGTGCCAGCAGTTCAGACCGCTCCACCGGGGGACAGGGAATATTAGGAGATACGCAGTATTTT. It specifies CASSSDRSTGGQGILGDTQYF.

This CDR3 is CATSAAEGTYNEQFF. CDR3 coding DNA: TGTGCCACCTCCGCGGCGGAAGGAACCTACAATGAGCAGTTCTTC. This chain links TRBV2 with TRBJ2-1; the D is unclear. Trimming left V 10 bases short and J 2 bases short, with 18 bases between. Per germline, CDR1 SNHLY and CDR2 FYNNEI. The CDR3 is made up of 15 amino acids.